This T cell receptor beta chain was sequenced for a study of T-cell reconstitution after alpha-beta-depleted transplantation in children. V lost 3 bases and J 0 bases, leaving 16 bases between the germline ends. This CDR3 contains 16 residues. Germline-derived CDR1 and CDR2 are DFQATT and SNEGSKA (reference sequence). During its preparation, the TCRbeta library received unique molecular identifiers. A single record per CDR3 protein comes from TCRdb applying MiXCR to the PCR reads. The data contain hundreds of thousands of distinct CDR3 sequences, around 17% of them singletons. This clonotype was recorded many times.

V and J are TRBV20-1 and TRBJ2-3; D gene uncertain. The sequence derives from a human donor who donated a stem cell graft to a child with acute myeloid leukemia. The source was PBMCs from the stem cell graft donor, collected from the stem cell graft. CDR3 amino acids: CSASSRAVTSTDTQYF. The CDR3 coding sequence is TGCAGTGCTAGTTCAAGGGCGGTTACTAGCACAGATACGCAGTATTTT.